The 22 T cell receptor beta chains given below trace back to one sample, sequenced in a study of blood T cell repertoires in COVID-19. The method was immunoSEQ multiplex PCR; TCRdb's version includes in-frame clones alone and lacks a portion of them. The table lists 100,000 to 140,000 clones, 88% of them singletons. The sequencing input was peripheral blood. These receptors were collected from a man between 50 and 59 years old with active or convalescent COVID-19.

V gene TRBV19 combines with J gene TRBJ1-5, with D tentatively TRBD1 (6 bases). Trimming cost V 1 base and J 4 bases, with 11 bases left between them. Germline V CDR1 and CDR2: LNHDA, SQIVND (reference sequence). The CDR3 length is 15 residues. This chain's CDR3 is CASSIVGQSNQPQHF. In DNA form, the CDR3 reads TGTGCCAGTAGTATAGTCGGACAGTCGAATCAGCCCCAGCATTTT.

The CDR3 reads CAWSPAGLSPLHF. As DNA, the CDR3 is TGTGCCTGGAGTCCCGCAGGGCTCTCACCCCTCCACTTT. The rearrangement links TRBV30 to TRBJ1-6; a weak D match, TRBD1 (5 bases). Trimming stripped 2 bases from V and 10 bases from J, with 12 bases between. The CDR3 is made up of 13 amino acids. Germline CDR1 reads GTSNPN; CDR2 reads SVGIG (reference sequence).

CDR3 sequence reads: CASSYGQGIGQPQHF. The CDR3 DNA follows: TGTGCCAGCAGTTACGGGCAGGGCATCGGTCAGCCCCAGCATTTT. V and J are TRBV6-6 and TRBJ1-5, with a weak D call TRBD1 (5 bases). Per germline, CDR1 MNHNY and CDR2 SVGAGI (reference sequence). The CDR3 has 15 amino acids. Trimming took off 2 bases at V and 6 bases at J, with 14 bases between the two ends.

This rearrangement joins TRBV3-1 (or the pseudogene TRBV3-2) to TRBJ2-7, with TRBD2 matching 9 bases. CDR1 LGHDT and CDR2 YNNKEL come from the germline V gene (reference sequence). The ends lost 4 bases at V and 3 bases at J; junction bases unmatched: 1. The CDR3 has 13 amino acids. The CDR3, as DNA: TGTGCCAGCAGCCTTAGCGGGAGCTACGAGCAGTACTTC. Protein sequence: CASSLSGSYEQYF.

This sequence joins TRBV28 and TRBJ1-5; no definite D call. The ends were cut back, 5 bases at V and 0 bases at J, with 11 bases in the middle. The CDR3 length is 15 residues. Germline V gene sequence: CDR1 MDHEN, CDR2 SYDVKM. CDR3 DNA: TGTGCCAGCAGTATCCTGGGCAATAGCAATCAGCCCCAGCATTTT. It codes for CASSILGNSNQPQHF.

In DNA, the CDR3 is TGTGCCACCGTTAGCACTAGCGGGAGGGGCACAGATACGCAGTATTTT. Translated: CATVSTSGRGTDTQYF. This chain connects TRBV10-3 to TRBJ2-3, with 13 bases aligning to TRBD2. Germline assignment: CDR1 ENHRY and CDR2 SYGVKD. This CDR3 spans 16 amino acids. V was clipped by 10 bases and J by 1 base; unmatched bases: 8.

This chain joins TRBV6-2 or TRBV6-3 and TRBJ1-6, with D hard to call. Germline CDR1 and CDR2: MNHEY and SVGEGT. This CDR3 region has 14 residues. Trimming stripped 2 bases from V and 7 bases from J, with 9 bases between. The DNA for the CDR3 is TGTGCCAGCAGTTACCAGGCAGAGAATTCACCCCTCCACTTT. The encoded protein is CASSYQAENSPLHF.

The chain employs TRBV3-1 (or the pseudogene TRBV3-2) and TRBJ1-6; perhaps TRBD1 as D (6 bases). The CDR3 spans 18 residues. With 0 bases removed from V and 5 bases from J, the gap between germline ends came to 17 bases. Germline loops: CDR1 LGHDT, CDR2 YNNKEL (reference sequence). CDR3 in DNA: TGTGCCAGCAGCCAAGAGAGTTCAGGGGACGGCCATAATTCACCCCTCCACTTT. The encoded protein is CASSQESSGDGHNSPLHF.

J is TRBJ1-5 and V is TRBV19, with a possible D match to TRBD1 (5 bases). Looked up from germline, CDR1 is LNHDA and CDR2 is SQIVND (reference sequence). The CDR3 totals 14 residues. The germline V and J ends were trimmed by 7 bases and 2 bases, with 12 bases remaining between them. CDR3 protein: CASMGLYGNQPQHF. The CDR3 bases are TGTGCCAGTATGGGGCTCTATGGCAATCAGCCCCAGCATTTT.

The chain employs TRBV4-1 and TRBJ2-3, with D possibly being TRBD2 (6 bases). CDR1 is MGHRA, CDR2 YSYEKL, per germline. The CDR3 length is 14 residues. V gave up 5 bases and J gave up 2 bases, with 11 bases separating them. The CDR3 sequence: CASSGEAHTDTQYF. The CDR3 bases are TGCGCCAGCAGCGGGGAGGCCCACACAGATACGCAGTATTTT.

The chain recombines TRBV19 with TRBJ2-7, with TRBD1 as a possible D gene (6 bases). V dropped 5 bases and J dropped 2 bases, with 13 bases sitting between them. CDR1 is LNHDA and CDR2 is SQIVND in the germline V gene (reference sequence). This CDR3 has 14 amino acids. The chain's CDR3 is CASSLGRGTYEQYF. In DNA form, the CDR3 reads TGTGCCAGTAGTCTGGGCAGGGGAACCTACGAGCAGTACTTC.

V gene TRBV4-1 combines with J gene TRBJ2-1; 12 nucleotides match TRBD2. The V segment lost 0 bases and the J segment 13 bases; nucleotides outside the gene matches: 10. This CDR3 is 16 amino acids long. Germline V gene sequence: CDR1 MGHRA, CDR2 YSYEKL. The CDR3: CASSQEIGASGRAQFF. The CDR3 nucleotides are TGCGCCAGCAGCCAAGAGATCGGGGCTAGCGGGAGGGCTCAGTTCTTC.

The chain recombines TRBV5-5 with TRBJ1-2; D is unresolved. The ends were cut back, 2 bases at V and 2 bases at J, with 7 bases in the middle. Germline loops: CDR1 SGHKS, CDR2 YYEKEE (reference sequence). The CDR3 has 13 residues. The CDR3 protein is CASSFHTNYGYTF. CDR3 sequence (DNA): TGTGCCAGCAGCTTTCACACCAACTATGGCTACACCTTC.

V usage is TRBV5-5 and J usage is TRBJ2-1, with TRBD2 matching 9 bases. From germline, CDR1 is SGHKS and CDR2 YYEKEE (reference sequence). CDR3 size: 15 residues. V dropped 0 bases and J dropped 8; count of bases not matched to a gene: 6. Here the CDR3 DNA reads TGTGCCAGCAGCTTGGACGCGGGAGGGCCTTATGAGCAGTTCTTC. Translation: CASSLDAGGPYEQFF. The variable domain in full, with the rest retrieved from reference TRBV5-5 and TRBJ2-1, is DAGVTQSPTHLIKTRGQQVTLRCSPISGHKSVSWYQQVLGQGPQFIFQYYEKEERGRGNFPDRFSARQFPNYSSELNVNALLLGDSALYLCASSLDAGGPYEQFFGPGTRLTVL.

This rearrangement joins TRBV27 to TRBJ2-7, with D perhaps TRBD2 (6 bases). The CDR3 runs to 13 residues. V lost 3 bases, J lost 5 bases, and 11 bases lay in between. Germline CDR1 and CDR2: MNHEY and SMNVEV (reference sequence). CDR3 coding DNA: TGTGCCAGCAGTTTGTCCGGGAGCAACGAGCAGTACTTC. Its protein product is CASSLSGSNEQYF.

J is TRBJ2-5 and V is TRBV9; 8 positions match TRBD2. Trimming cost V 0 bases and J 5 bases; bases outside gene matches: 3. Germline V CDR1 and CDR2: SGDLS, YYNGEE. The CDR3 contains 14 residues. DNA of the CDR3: TGTGCCAGCAGCGTAGGTTCGGGAGGGGAGACCCAGTACTTC. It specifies CASSVGSGGETQYF. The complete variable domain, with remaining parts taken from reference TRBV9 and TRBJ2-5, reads DSGVTQTPKHLITATGQRVTLRCSPRSGDLSVYWYQQSLDQGLQFLIQYYNGEERAKGNILERFSAQQFPDLHSELNLSSLELGDSALYFCASSVGSGGETQYFGPGTRLLVL.

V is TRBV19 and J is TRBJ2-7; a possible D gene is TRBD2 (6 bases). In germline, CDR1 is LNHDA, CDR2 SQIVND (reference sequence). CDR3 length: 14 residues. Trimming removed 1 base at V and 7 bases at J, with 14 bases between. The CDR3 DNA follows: TGTGCCAGTAGTATAGCGGCGGATGCGGGGGAGCAGTACTTC. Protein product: CASSIAADAGEQYF.

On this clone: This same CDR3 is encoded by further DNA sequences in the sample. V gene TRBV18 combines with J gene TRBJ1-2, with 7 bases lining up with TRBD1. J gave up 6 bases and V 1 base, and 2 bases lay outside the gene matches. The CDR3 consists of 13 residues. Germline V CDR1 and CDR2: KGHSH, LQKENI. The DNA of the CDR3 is TGTGCCAGCTCACCACGGCAGGGGGATGGCTACACCTTC. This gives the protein CASSPRQGDGYTF.

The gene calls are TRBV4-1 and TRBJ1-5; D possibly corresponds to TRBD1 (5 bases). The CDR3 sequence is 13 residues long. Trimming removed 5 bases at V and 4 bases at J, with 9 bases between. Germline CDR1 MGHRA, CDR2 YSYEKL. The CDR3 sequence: CASSSTENQPQHF. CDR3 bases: TGCGCCAGCAGCTCGACAGAGAATCAGCCCCAGCATTTT.

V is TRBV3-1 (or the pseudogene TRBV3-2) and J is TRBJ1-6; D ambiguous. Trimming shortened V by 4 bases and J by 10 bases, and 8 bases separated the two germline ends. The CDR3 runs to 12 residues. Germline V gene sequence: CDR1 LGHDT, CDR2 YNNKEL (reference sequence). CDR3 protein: CASSRPSSPLHF. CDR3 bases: TGTGCCAGCAGCCGGCCTAGCTCACCCCTCCACTTT.

The CDR3 DNA reads as TGTGCCAGCAGCCTACCCGAGGGGGCCGGTGAGCAGTTCTTC. Residues: CASSLPEGAGEQFF. The V and J genes are TRBV7-6 and TRBJ2-1; TRBD1 matches at 7 bases. Germline V lookup: CDR1 SGHVS, CDR2 FNYEAQ. The CDR3 runs 14 residues. J was trimmed by 9 bases and V by 5 bases; bases with no gene match: 10. The complete variable domain, with remaining parts taken from reference TRBV7-6 and TRBJ2-1, reads GAGVSQSPRYKVTKRGQDVALRCDPISGHVSLYWYRQALGQGPEFLTYFNYEAQQDKSGLPNDRFSAERPEGSISTLTIQRTEQRDSAMYRCASSLPEGAGEQFFGPGTRLTVL.

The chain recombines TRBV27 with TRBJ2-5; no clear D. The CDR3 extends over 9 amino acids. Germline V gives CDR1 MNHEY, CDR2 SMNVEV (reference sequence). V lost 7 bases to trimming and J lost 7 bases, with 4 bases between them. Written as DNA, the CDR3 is TGTGCCAGCAACGGGACCCAGTACTTC. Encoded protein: CASNGTQYF.